Here is one T cell receptor (beta chain) with its context. The target antigen is unknown. This sample is part of a study of CD8+ T cells in alopecia areata. Study-wide results and limits: Scalp repertoires also include resident alphabeta T cells from normal skin. Because of a solitary nonresponder, the connection of baseline CD8+ expansion to response stays uncertain.

Treatment here: oral pan-JAK inhibitor, 5-10 mg twice daily. Alopecia areata patients provided lesional scalp punch biopsies and peripheral blood. Sorted out of PBMCs were CD4+ T cells and CD8+ T cells. RNA was extracted and reverse transcribed into cDNA as the sequencing template. Only in-frame clones appear in the TCRdb table, and some are missing; sequencing was by immunoSEQ multiplex PCR. The sample holds about 220,000 clones, roughly 56% seen once. This sequence was found in a human donor with alopecia areata. The sample here was CD4+ T cells sorted from blood, taken at week 4, from a patient treated with tofacitinib.

The CDR3 coding sequence is TGTGCCAGCAGTTCACAGGGTTTGGATGAGCAGTTCTTC. Translated: CASSSQGLDEQFF. The chain recombines TRBV2 with TRBJ2-1; maybe TRBD1 (6 bases). CDR3 length: 13 amino acids. Germline values: CDR1 SNHLY, CDR2 FYNNEI. The V end lost 5 bases, the J end lost 8 bases, and 13 bases lay between the germline ends. The full variable domain, completed using reference TRBV2 and TRBJ2-1, is EPEVTQTPSHQVTQMGQEVILRCVPISNHLYFYWYRQILGQKVEFLVSFYNNEISEKSEIFDDQFSVERPDGSNFTLKIRSTKLEDSAMYFCASSSQGLDEQFFGPGTRLTVL.